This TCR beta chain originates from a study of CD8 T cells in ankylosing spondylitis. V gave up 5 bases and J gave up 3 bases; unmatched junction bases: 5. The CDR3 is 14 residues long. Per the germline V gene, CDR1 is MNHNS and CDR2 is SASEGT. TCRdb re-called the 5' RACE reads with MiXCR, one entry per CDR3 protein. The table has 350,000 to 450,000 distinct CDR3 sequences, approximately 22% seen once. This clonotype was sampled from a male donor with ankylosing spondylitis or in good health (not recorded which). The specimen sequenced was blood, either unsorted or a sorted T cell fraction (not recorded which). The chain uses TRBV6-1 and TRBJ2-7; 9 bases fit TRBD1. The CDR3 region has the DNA TGTGCCAGCAGTCCCACGACAGGGGGCTACGAGCAGTACTTC. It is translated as CASSPTTGGYEQYF.